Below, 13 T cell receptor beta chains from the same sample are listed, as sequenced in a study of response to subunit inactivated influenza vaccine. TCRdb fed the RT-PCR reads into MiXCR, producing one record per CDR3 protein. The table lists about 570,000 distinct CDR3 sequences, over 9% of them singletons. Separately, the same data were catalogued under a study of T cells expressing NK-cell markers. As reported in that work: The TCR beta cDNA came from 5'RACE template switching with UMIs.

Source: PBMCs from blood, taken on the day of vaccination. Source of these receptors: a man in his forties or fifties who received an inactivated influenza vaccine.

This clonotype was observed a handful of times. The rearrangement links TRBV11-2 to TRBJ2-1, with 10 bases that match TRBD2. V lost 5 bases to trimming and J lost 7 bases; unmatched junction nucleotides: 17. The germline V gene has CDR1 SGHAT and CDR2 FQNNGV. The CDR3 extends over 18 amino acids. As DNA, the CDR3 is TGTGCCAGCAGCCCCCGATGGGCGCGAGCGGGGGGGCGGAATGAGCAGTTCTTC. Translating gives CASSPRWARAGGRNEQFF.

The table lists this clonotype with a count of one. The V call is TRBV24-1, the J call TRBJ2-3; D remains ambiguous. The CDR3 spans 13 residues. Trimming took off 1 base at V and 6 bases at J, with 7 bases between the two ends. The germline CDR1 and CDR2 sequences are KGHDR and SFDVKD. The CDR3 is CATSDFPADTQYF. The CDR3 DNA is TGTGCCACCAGTGATTTCCCTGCGGATACGCAGTATTTT.

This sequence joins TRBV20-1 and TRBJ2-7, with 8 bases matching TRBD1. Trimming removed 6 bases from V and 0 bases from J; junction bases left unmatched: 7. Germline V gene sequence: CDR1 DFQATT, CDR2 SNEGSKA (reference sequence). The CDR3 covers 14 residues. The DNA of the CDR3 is TGCAGTGCCCTACGGACAGGGAGCTCCTACGAGCAGTACTTC. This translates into CSALRTGSSYEQYF.

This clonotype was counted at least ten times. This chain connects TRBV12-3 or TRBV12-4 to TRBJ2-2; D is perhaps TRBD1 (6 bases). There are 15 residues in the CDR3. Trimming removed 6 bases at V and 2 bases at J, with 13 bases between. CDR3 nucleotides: TGTGCCAGCAGCTACCACAGGGCAAACACCGGGGAGCTGTTTTTT. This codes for CASSYHRANTGELFF.

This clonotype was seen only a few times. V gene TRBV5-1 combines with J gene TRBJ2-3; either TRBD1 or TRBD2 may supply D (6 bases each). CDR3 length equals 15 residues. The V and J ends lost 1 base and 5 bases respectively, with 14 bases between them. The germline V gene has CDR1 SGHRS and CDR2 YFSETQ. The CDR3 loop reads CASSLRGVREDTQYF. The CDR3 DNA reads TGCGCCAGCAGCTTGAGGGGGGTCCGGGAAGATACGCAGTATTTT.

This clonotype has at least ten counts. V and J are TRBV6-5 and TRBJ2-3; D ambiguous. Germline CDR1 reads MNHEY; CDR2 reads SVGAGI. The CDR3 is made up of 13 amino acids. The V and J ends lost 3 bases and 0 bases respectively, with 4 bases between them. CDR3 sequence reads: CASSYVSTDTQYF. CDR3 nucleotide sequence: TGTGCCAGCAGTTATGTAAGCACAGATACGCAGTATTTT.

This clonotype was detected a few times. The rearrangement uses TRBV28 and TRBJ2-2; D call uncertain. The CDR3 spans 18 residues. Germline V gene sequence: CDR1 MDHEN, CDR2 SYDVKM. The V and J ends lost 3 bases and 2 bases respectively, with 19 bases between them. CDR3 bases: TGTGCCAGCAGTTTGATGGGGTGGAACCGACTCAACACCGGGGAGCTGTTTTTT. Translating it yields CASSLMGWNRLNTGELFF.

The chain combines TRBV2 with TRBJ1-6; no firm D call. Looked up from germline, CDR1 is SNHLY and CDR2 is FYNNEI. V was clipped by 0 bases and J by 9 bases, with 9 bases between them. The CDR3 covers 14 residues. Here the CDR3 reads CASSEAGSGSPLHF. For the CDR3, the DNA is TGTGCCAGCAGTGAAGCAGGATCGGGTTCACCCCTCCACTTT.

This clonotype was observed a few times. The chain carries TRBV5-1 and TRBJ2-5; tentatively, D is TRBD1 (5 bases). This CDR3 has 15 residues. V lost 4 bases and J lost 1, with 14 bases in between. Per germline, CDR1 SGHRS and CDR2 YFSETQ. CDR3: CASSQNLGAQETQYF. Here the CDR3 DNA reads TGCGCCAGCAGCCAAAATCTTGGGGCCCAAGAGACCCAGTACTTC.

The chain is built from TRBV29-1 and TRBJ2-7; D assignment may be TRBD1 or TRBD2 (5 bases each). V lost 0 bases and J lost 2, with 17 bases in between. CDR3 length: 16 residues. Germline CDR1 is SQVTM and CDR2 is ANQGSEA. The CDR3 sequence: CSVEDRGQTDPYEQYF. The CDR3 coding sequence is TGCAGCGTTGAAGATAGAGGGCAGACAGACCCCTACGAGCAGTACTTC.

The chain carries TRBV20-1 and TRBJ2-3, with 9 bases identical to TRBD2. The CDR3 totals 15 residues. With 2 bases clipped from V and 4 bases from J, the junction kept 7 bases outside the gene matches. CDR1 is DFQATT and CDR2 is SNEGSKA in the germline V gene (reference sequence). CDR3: CSARSSGEAPDTQYF. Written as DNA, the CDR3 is TGCAGTGCTAGATCTAGCGGGGAGGCCCCAGATACGCAGTATTTT.

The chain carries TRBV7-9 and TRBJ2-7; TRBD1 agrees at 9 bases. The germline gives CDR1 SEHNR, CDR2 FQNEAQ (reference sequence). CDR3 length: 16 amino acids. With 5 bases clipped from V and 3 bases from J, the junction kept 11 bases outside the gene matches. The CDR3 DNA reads TGTGCCAGCAGCGACGAACCGGGACAGGGCTTCTACGAGCAGTACTTC. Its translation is CASSDEPGQGFYEQYF. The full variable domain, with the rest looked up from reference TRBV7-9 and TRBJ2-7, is DTGVSQNPRHKITKRGQNVTFRCDPISEHNRLYWYRQTLGQGPEFLTYFQNEAQLEKSRLLSDRFSAERPKGSFSTLEIQRTEQGDSAMYLCASSDEPGQGFYEQYFGPGTRLTVT.

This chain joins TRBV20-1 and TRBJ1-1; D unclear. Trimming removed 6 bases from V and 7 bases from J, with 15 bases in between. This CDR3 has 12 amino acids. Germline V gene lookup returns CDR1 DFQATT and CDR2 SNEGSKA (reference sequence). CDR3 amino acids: CSATGKMVEAFF. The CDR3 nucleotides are TGCAGTGCAACGGGAAAAATGGTTGAAGCTTTCTTT.